This T cell receptor beta chain comes out of a study of T-cell reconstitution after alpha-beta-depleted transplantation in children. Findings and limits, study-wide: Recipient T cells and thymic progenitors that survived were the source of the high TCRbeta diversity seen at day 60 in some patients. T-cell counts and diversity at one year following transplant were attributed mainly to newly produced T cells.

On this clonotype itself: What it binds is not known.

The library targeted TCRbeta and was prepared with unique molecular identifiers. TCRdb re-called the PCR reads through MiXCR, storing one row per CDR3 protein. Of 500,000 to 650,000 distinct CDR3 sequences in the sample, approximately 13% are singletons; the top ten hold approximately 2%. J lost 1 base, V lost 1 base, and 10 bases had no gene match. CDR1 is LGHNA and CDR2 is YNFKEQ in the germline V gene. The CDR3 has 19 residues. The sequenced sample was PBMCs, mostly from graft donor cells, obtained 360 days after TCRalphabeta/CD19-depleted stem cell transplant. The TCR comes from a male patient between 5 and 17 years old who had a stem cell transplant for acute myeloid leukemia, so the T cells may come from the graft donor. The rearrangement joins TRBV4-2 to TRBJ2-1, with 10 bases matching TRBD2. CDR3: CASSQGGSGRVVSYNEQFF. The CDR3 DNA is TGTGCCAGCAGCCAAGGTGGGAGCGGGAGGGTCGTTTCCTACAATGAGCAGTTCTTC.